The 28 T cell receptor beta chains below all came from one sample that was sequenced in a study of response to subunit inactivated influenza vaccine. From the RT-PCR reads, TCRdb called clonotypes with MiXCR, one entry per CDR3 protein. This sample has fewer than 800,000 distinct CDR3 sequences; about a sixth occur once, and the top ten carry roughly 10%. The starting material was PBMCs from blood, obtained 11 to 12 days after vaccination. Receptors were obtained from a man in his fifties or sixties who received an inactivated influenza vaccine.

In its sample, this clonotype was seen a few times. V usage is TRBV12-3 or TRBV12-4 and J usage is TRBJ2-1, with 7 bases matching TRBD2. V dropped 6 bases and J dropped 0; count of bases not matched to a gene: 8. CDR3 size: 16 residues. CDR3 amino acids: CASRLTSASSYNEQFF. The CDR3, as DNA: TGTGCCAGCAGGCTTACTAGCGCAAGCTCCTACAATGAGCAGTTCTTC.

This chain joins TRBV28 and TRBJ2-7, with 16 bases aligning to TRBD2. Trimming at V came to 6 bases and at J to 1 base, leaving 12 bases not matched to a gene. In germline, CDR1 is MDHEN, CDR2 SYDVKM. The CDR3 runs 19 residues. This chain's CDR3 is CASSSHGTSGRALSYEQYF. The DNA of the CDR3 is TGTGCCAGCAGCTCCCACGGGACTAGCGGGAGGGCCTTATCCTACGAGCAGTACTTC.

This clonotype was found a few times. The chain links TRBV4-2 to TRBJ2-3; D is unclear. Trimming removed 6 bases from V and 0 bases from J, with 7 bases in between. In germline, CDR1 is LGHNA, CDR2 YNFKEQ. The CDR3 is 13 residues long. The DNA for the CDR3 is TGTGCCAGCAGGGAAGGGAGCACAGATACGCAGTATTTT. Translating it yields CASREGSTDTQYF.

The rearrangement links TRBV11-2 to TRBJ2-7; no reliable D call. Trimming removed 3 bases from V and 5 bases from J, with 11 bases in between. This CDR3 has 13 residues. The V gene's germline CDR1 is SGHAT and CDR2 FQNNGV. CDR3 residues: CASSLAQINEQYF. The CDR3 bases are TGTGCCAGCAGCTTGGCCCAGATTAACGAGCAGTACTTC.

This clonotype was seen a handful of times. V is TRBV11-2 and J is TRBJ2-7; maybe TRBD1 (6 bases). Germline V gene sequence: CDR1 SGHAT, CDR2 FQNNGV. There are 15 residues in the CDR3. Trimming removed 1 base at V and 3 bases at J, with 13 bases between. The CDR3 loop is CASSLVAGQYYEQYF. The CDR3 DNA reads as TGTGCCAGCAGCTTAGTGGCAGGACAGTACTACGAGCAGTACTTC.

The chain links TRBV7-9 to TRBJ2-1, with 7 nucleotides matching TRBD1. CDR1 SEHNR and CDR2 FQNEAQ come from the germline V gene (reference sequence). Trimming cost V 6 bases and J 9 bases; bases outside gene matches: 14. The CDR3 runs to 15 residues. CDR3 residues: CASRFQGESFGEQFF. The CDR3 DNA sequence: TGTGCCAGCAGATTCCAGGGGGAAAGTTTCGGTGAGCAGTTCTTC.

This clonotype was counted ten times or more. The V and J genes are TRBV5-1 and TRBJ2-2, with D possibly being TRBD1 (6 bases). V lost 6 bases, J lost 1 base, and 10 bases lay in between. Germline V CDR1 and CDR2: SGHRS, YFSETQ. The CDR3 loop spans 14 amino acids. DNA of the CDR3: TGCGCCAGCACTCCACAGGGGAACACCGGGGAGCTGTTTTTT. It is translated as CASTPQGNTGELFF.

The V gene is TRBV6-6, the J gene TRBJ2-7; D uncertain. In germline, CDR1 is MNHNY, CDR2 SVGAGI (reference sequence). V lost 2 bases and J lost 6, with 5 bases in between. The length of the CDR3 is 11 residues. CDR3 DNA: TGTGCCAGCAGTTACAATGGCGAGCAGTACTTC. This sequence encodes CASSYNGEQYF.

V usage is TRBV5-1 and J usage is TRBJ2-7; possible D gene TRBD2, 5 bases. Trimming pared 5 bases from V and 3 bases from J, leaving 12 bases between. Germline assignment: CDR1 SGHRS and CDR2 YFSETQ. This CDR3 region has 13 residues. The CDR3 loop reads CASRQDGNYEQYF. CDR3 bases: TGCGCCAGCAGGCAGGACGGGAACTACGAGCAGTACTTC.

The rearrangement uses TRBV11-2 and TRBJ2-7; TRBD1 matches 8 bases. With 2 bases clipped from V and 3 bases from J, the junction kept 6 bases outside the gene matches. The CDR3 is 15 amino acids. CDR1 is SGHAT and CDR2 is FQNNGV in the germline V gene. In DNA, the CDR3 is TGTGCCAGCAGCTTACCGGGACAGGTACACTACGAGCAGTACTTC. Its protein product is CASSLPGQVHYEQYF.

This sequence joins TRBV7-8 and TRBJ2-7; D is ambiguous. Germline V gene data show CDR1 as SGHVS and CDR2 as FQNEAQ. The germline V and J ends were trimmed by 5 bases and 0 bases, with 11 bases remaining between them. The CDR3 spans 14 residues. CDR3 in amino acids: CASSPTVSSYEQYF. The CDR3 DNA sequence: TGTGCCAGCAGCCCGACTGTCAGCTCCTACGAGCAGTACTTC.

In its sample, this clonotype was seen a few times. The genes are TRBV6-1 and TRBJ2-1; D remains unclear. V lost 1 base and J lost 7, with 11 bases in between. This CDR3 is built from 14 residues. Germline V gives CDR1 MNHNS, CDR2 SASEGT. The CDR3 coding sequence is TGTGCCAGCAGTGAAGGGCTCTCGAGGAATGAGCAGTTCTTC. This codes for CASSEGLSRNEQFF.

This clonotype has a handful of counts. This rearrangement joins TRBV5-1 to TRBJ2-3; TRBD2 matches 9 bases. Unmatched junction bases numbered 7, after V lost 0 bases and J lost 2 bases. The CDR3 covers 17 residues. The germline V gene has CDR1 SGHRS and CDR2 YFSETQ. CDR3 residues: CASSLAGAGGHTDTQYF. CDR3 sequence (DNA): TGCGCCAGCAGCTTGGCCGGAGCGGGAGGACACACAGATACGCAGTATTTT.

The CDR3 protein is CASSNRGGNYGYTF. In nucleotides, the CDR3 is TGTGCCAGCAGCAACAGGGGTGGAAACTATGGCTACACCTTC. The V gene is TRBV12-3 or TRBV12-4, the J gene TRBJ1-2; 7 bases map to TRBD1. CDR3 length equals 14 residues. The V segment lost 6 bases and the J segment 2 bases; nucleotides outside the gene matches: 6.

This clonotype occurred a few times. The rearrangement joins TRBV20-1 to TRBJ1-2, with no clear D. This CDR3 is 16 amino acids long. CDR1 is DFQATT and CDR2 is SNEGSKA in the germline V gene (reference sequence). The V and J ends lost 5 bases and 4 bases respectively, with 23 bases between them. The CDR3 is CSAHMGFSGLPYGYTF. CDR3 DNA sequence: TGCAGTGCTCATATGGGGTTTTCAGGACTGCCCTATGGCTACACCTTC.

Notes on this clonotype: At one of its ends the junction is not consistent with the germline gene, which may arise from a read error. The rearrangement uses TRBV29-1 and TRBJ2-1; D remains unclear. This CDR3 spans 14 amino acids. The germline gives CDR1 SQVTM, CDR2 ANQGSEA. The CDR3 bases are TGCAGCGTGGGTCGGGCTAGTGGGTACAATGATCAGTTCTTC. This gives the protein CSVGRASGYNDQFF.

The V call is TRBV29-1, the J call TRBJ2-7, with a weak D call TRBD2 (6 bases). CDR1 and CDR2 from the germline V gene are SQVTM and ANQGSEA. Trimming removed 7 bases from V and 6 bases from J, with 16 bases in between. The CDR3 runs to 12 residues. The CDR3 DNA reads TGCAGCGCCGGGGGACCCCGGGGCGAGCAGTACTTC. Translated: CSAGGPRGEQYF.

The chain employs TRBV3-1 and TRBJ1-4; TRBD1 aligns across 10 bases. CDR3 size: 12 residues. In germline, CDR1 is LGHDT, CDR2 YNNKEL (reference sequence). Losses at the gene ends were 4 bases for V and 15 bases for J; bases not matched to a gene: 5. The CDR3 here is CASSPGQGRVFF. CDR3 coding DNA: TGTGCCAGCAGCCCGGGACAGGGGAGGGTGTTTTTT.

This clonotype appeared a single time. The rearrangement links TRBV4-1 to TRBJ2-5, with 8 bases identical to TRBD2. This CDR3 spans 15 amino acids. The germline V gene encodes CDR1 MGHRA and CDR2 YSYEKL. Losses at the gene ends were 4 bases for V and 2 bases for J; bases not matched to a gene: 6. The CDR3 DNA reads TGCGCCAGCAGCCGCTCTAGCGGGTTACAAGAGACCCAGTACTTC. Translating gives CASSRSSGLQETQYF.

The chain employs TRBV12-3 or TRBV12-4 and TRBJ2-5; tentative D call: TRBD2 (6 bases). This CDR3 is 15 amino acids long. Trimming cost V 6 bases and J 1 base, with 15 bases left between them. CDR3 nucleotide sequence: TGTGCCAGCAGCCCTAAGGGACTCGGCCAAGAGACCCAGTACTTC. Protein: CASSPKGLGQETQYF.

V usage is TRBV7-2 and J usage is TRBJ1-6, with D perhaps matching TRBD1 (6 bases). The germline V gene encodes CDR1 SGHTA and CDR2 FQGNSA. This CDR3 is 17 amino acids long. Trimming took 1 base from V and 7 from J, leaving 17 bases between them. In DNA, the CDR3 is TGTGCCAGCAGCTTAGGGGGAGGGGGGGCGCGGAATTCACCCCTCCACTTT. It specifies CASSLGGGGARNSPLHF.

This chain uses TRBV5-1 with TRBJ2-1; 9 bases agree with TRBD1. Germline values: CDR1 SGHRS, CDR2 YFSETQ. J was trimmed by 7 bases and V by 0 bases; bases with no gene match: 5. CDR3 length: 15 residues. The CDR3 DNA follows: TGCGCCAGCAGCTTGGACAGGGGGCGATTAAATGAGCAGTTCTTC. This encodes CASSLDRGRLNEQFF. Together with reference TRBV5-1 and TRBJ2-1, the CDR3 gives the full variable domain: KAGVTQTPRYLIKTRGQQVTLSCSPISGHRSVSWYQQTPGQGLQFLFEYFSETQRNKGNFPGRFSGRQFSNSRSEMNVSTLELGDSALYLCASSLDRGRLNEQFFGPGTRLTVL.

A few counts support this clonotype. The rearrangement links TRBV12-3 or TRBV12-4 to TRBJ2-3, with D perhaps being TRBD1 or TRBD2 (5 bases each). V lost 8 bases to trimming and J lost 2 bases, with 20 bases between them. The CDR3 contains 16 residues. The CDR3 loop reads CASGIRLGPVTDTQYF. CDR3 nucleotide sequence: TGTGCCAGCGGCATTCGGTTGGGACCAGTCACAGATACGCAGTATTTT.

In its sample, this clonotype was seen a few times. The chain has TRBV5-1 and TRBJ2-3, with 7 bases aligning to TRBD1. The ends lost 1 base at V and 3 bases at J; junction bases unmatched: 11. This CDR3 contains 17 residues. Germline V gene lookup returns CDR1 SGHRS and CDR2 YFSETQ. CDR3: CASSLRLRQGYTDTQYF. CDR3 nucleotides: TGCGCCAGCAGCTTGCGATTGAGACAGGGATATACAGATACGCAGTATTTT.

V is TRBV6-4 and J is TRBJ2-1; perhaps TRBD2 as D (6 bases). The CDR3 spans 15 residues. V lost 5 bases to trimming and J lost 4 bases, with 15 bases between them. The germline V gene has CDR1 MRHNA and CDR2 SNTAGT. The CDR3 DNA follows: TGTGCCAGCAGTCCCGGGAGTAGCGGTTACAATGAGCAGTTCTTC. This translates into CASSPGSSGYNEQFF.

This chain uses TRBV7-3 with TRBJ2-2; no definite D call. Germline lookup yields CDR1 SGHTA and CDR2 FQGTGA. The CDR3 has 13 amino acids. V shed 5 bases and J shed 3 bases, with 7 bases lying between them. In DNA form, the CDR3 reads TGTGCCAGCAGCCAAACCTACACCGGGGAGCTGTTTTTT. It encodes CASSQTYTGELFF.

For the CDR3, the DNA is TGTGCCAGCGAAAGACTCGCCGGATCCTTTAACACCGGGGAGCTGTTTTTT. It translates to CASERLAGSFNTGELFF. The V gene is TRBV6-1, the J gene TRBJ2-2, with D uncertain. The CDR3 runs 17 residues. V was trimmed by 8 bases and J by 2 bases, leaving 21 bases between them. Germline CDR1 MNHNS, CDR2 SASEGT.

The J gene is TRBJ2-7, the V gene TRBV7-2; 8 bases map to TRBD1. The trim removed 6 bases at V and 0 bases at J, leaving 10 bases unmatched. This CDR3 is built from 16 residues. The germline V gene encodes CDR1 SGHTA and CDR2 FQGNSA. The CDR3 region is CASSSAGTGASYEQYF. Here the CDR3 DNA reads TGTGCCAGCAGTTCTGCCGGGACAGGCGCCTCCTACGAGCAGTACTTC.